A selection of T cell receptor beta chains follows, all from one sample in a study of blood T cell repertoires in COVID-19. Assay: immunoSEQ multiplex PCR; the TCRdb copy retains only in-frame clones and omits some. The data hold more than 400,000 clones, with 90% observed a single time. The sequencing sample was made of PBMCs or T cells enriched from blood (not recorded which). The receptors stem from a man younger than 35 who had recovered from COVID-19. Each CDR3 is given with its conserved first and last residue. Each record gives: J gene, D gene, clone size, V gene, CDR3 protein, CDR3 DNA. The D gene is left open where the match is weak. The size of a clone is reported for some rows only, either as once, few or many, or as a class for expanded clones.

j_call: TRBJ2-7; d_call: TRBD1; clone_size: NA; v_call: TRBV5-1; cdr3_aa: CASSPTGGIYEQYF; cdr3_nt: TGCGCCAGCAGCCCGACAGGGGGCATCTACGAGCAGTACTTC
j_call: TRBJ1-1; d_call: TRBD1; clone_size: NA; v_call: TRBV10-3; cdr3_aa: CAISETGGRAFF; cdr3_nt: TGTGCCATCAGTGAGACAGGGGGGCGAGCTTTCTTT
j_call: TRBJ1-4; d_call: TRBD1; clone_size: NA; v_call: TRBV5-8; cdr3_aa: CASSHGQGGEKLFF; cdr3_nt: TGTGCCAGCAGCCACGGACAGGGGGGTGAAAAACTGTTTTTT
j_call: TRBJ1-2; d_call: TRBD1; clone_size: NA; v_call: TRBV24-1; cdr3_aa: CATSDWTGSNYGYTF; cdr3_nt: TGTGCCACCAGTGATTGGACAGGGTCTAACTATGGCTACACCTTC
j_call: TRBJ1-2; d_call: NA; clone_size: few; v_call: TRBV25-1; cdr3_aa: CASSDFGSPYGYTF; cdr3_nt: TGTGCCAGCAGTGACTTCGGGAGTCCCTATGGCTACACCTTC
j_call: TRBJ2-7; d_call: NA; clone_size: NA; v_call: TRBV7-9; cdr3_aa: CASSLGELQYF; cdr3_nt: TGTGCCAGCAGCTTAGGCGAATTGCAGTACTTC
j_call: TRBJ1-5; d_call: NA; clone_size: once; v_call: TRBV2; cdr3_aa: CASRQARQPQHF; cdr3_nt: TGTGCCAGCAGGCAAGCTAGGCAGCCCCAGCATTTT
j_call: TRBJ1-6; d_call: NA; clone_size: NA; v_call: TRBV7-9; cdr3_aa: CASSLVSGVNSPLHF; cdr3_nt: TGTGCCAGCAGCTTAGTTAGCGGGGTTAATTCACCCCTCCACTTT
j_call: TRBJ1-2; d_call: NA; clone_size: NA; v_call: TRBV10-3; cdr3_aa: CAISEKSWEAYGYTF; cdr3_nt: TGTGCCATCAGTGAGAAGTCGTGGGAGGCCTATGGCTACACCTTC
j_call: TRBJ2-5; d_call: NA; clone_size: NA; v_call: TRBV19; cdr3_aa: CASSPSGGKGETQYF; cdr3_nt: TGTGCCAGTAGCCCCTCAGGGGGGAAGGGGGAGACCCAGTACTTC
j_call: TRBJ1-5; d_call: NA; clone_size: NA; v_call: TRBV7-8; cdr3_aa: CASSEYMASNQPQHF; cdr3_nt: TGTGCCAGCAGCGAATACATGGCTAGCAATCAGCCCCAGCATTTT
j_call: TRBJ1-6; d_call: NA; clone_size: NA; v_call: TRBV7-6; cdr3_aa: CASRTDSNSPLHF; cdr3_nt: TGTGCCAGCAGGACGGACAGTAATTCACCCCTCCACTTT
j_call: TRBJ2-7; d_call: NA; clone_size: NA; v_call: TRBV21-1; cdr3_aa: CASSKVGSPGRREQYF; cdr3_nt: TGTGCCAGCAGCAAAGTGGGTAGTCCGGGGAGAAGGGAGCAGTACTTC
j_call: TRBJ1-1; d_call: NA; clone_size: NA; v_call: TRBV7-9; cdr3_aa: CASSPSSFVTEAFF; cdr3_nt: TGTGCCAGCAGCCCTAGTTCATTTGTCACTGAAGCTTTCTTT
j_call: TRBJ2-3; d_call: NA; clone_size: NA; v_call: TRBV5-1; cdr3_aa: CASSPWSGVRDTQYF; cdr3_nt: TGCGCCAGCAGCCCTTGGTCGGGAGTGAGAGATACGCAGTATTTT
j_call: TRBJ1-1; d_call: NA; clone_size: NA; v_call: TRBV9; cdr3_aa: CASSRREFTEAFF; cdr3_nt: TGTGCCAGCAGCCGACGGGAGTTCACTGAAGCTTTCTTT
j_call: TRBJ2-2; d_call: NA; clone_size: NA; v_call: TRBV23-1; cdr3_aa: CASTHLGQIITGELFF; cdr3_nt: TGCGCCAGCACACACCTTGGACAGATAATCACCGGGGAGCTGTTTTTT
j_call: TRBJ2-3; d_call: TRBD2; clone_size: NA; v_call: TRBV9; cdr3_aa: CASSQLTGGGADTQYF; cdr3_nt: TGTGCCAGCAGCCAGCTAACGGGAGGAGGTGCAGATACGCAGTATTTT
j_call: TRBJ2-2; d_call: TRBD1; clone_size: NA; v_call: TRBV27; cdr3_aa: CATQLKDRGLDTGELFF; cdr3_nt: TGTGCCACCCAATTAAAAGACAGGGGGCTGGACACCGGGGAGCTGTTTTTT
j_call: TRBJ2-1; d_call: TRBD1; clone_size: NA; v_call: TRBV5-1; cdr3_aa: CASSKRPGQAGNEQFF; cdr3_nt: TGCGCCAGCAGCAAGAGACCGGGACAGGCGGGGAATGAGCAGTTCTTC
j_call: TRBJ2-7; d_call: TRBD2; clone_size: NA; v_call: TRBV3-1/TRBV3-2; cdr3_aa: CASSQGLAYEQYF; cdr3_nt: TGTGCCAGCAGCCAAGGACTAGCTTACGAGCAGTACTTC
j_call: TRBJ1-1; d_call: NA; clone_size: NA; v_call: TRBV2; cdr3_aa: CASSAQVGGNTEAFF; cdr3_nt: TGTGCCAGCAGCGCGCAAGTAGGAGGGAACACTGAAGCTTTCTTT
j_call: TRBJ1-1; d_call: NA; clone_size: NA; v_call: TRBV2; cdr3_aa: CASTPRSPPEAFF; cdr3_nt: TGTGCCAGCACTCCCCGGTCTCCTCCTGAAGCTTTCTTT
j_call: TRBJ2-1; d_call: NA; clone_size: NA; v_call: TRBV10-1; cdr3_aa: CASSESGYNEQFF; cdr3_nt: TGCGCCAGCAGTGAGTCCGGGTATAATGAGCAGTTCTTC
j_call: TRBJ2-1; d_call: TRBD2; clone_size: once; v_call: TRBV5-4; cdr3_aa: CASSLGGGDYNEQFF; cdr3_nt: TGTGCCAGCAGCTTGGGGGGGGGAGATTACAATGAGCAGTTCTTC
j_call: TRBJ1-1; d_call: TRBD1; clone_size: NA; v_call: TRBV5-1; cdr3_aa: CASSLTPGGAGTEAFF; cdr3_nt: TGCGCCAGCAGCTTAACACCAGGGGGCGCGGGCACTGAAGCTTTCTTT
j_call: TRBJ2-1; d_call: NA; clone_size: NA; v_call: TRBV3-1/TRBV3-2; cdr3_aa: CASSQDFSSEQFF; cdr3_nt: TGTGCCAGCAGCCAAGATTTCTCGAGTGAGCAGTTCTTC
j_call: TRBJ1-2; d_call: TRBD1; clone_size: NA; v_call: TRBV15; cdr3_aa: CATSGGQGRGYGYTF; cdr3_nt: TGTGCCACCAGCGGTGGACAGGGCCGTGGCTATGGCTACACCTTC
j_call: TRBJ1-1; d_call: NA; clone_size: NA; v_call: TRBV15; cdr3_aa: CATSRPQTDRYEAFF; cdr3_nt: TGTGCCACCAGCAGACCCCAGACAGACCGATATGAAGCTTTCTTT
j_call: TRBJ1-2; d_call: TRBD1; clone_size: NA; v_call: TRBV4-1; cdr3_aa: CASSQPLRGQGAGNYGYTF; cdr3_nt: TGCGCCAGCAGCCAACCTCTTAGGGGACAGGGGGCAGGGAACTATGGCTACACCTTC
j_call: TRBJ1-1; d_call: NA; clone_size: few; v_call: TRBV18; cdr3_aa: CASSPTPTAMNTEAFF; cdr3_nt: TGTGCCAGCTCACCTACACCGACAGCTATGAACACTGAAGCTTTCTTT
j_call: TRBJ1-1; d_call: NA; clone_size: NA; v_call: TRBV5-1; cdr3_aa: CASSLVFSDTEAFF; cdr3_nt: TGCGCCAGCAGCTTGGTCTTTTCCGACACTGAAGCTTTCTTT
j_call: TRBJ2-7; d_call: TRBD1; clone_size: NA; v_call: TRBV28; cdr3_aa: CASRSGQAYEQYF; cdr3_nt: TGTGCCAGCAGGTCCGGACAGGCCTACGAGCAGTACTTC
j_call: TRBJ2-1; d_call: NA; clone_size: NA; v_call: TRBV4-2; cdr3_aa: CASSRGTLSYNEQFF; cdr3_nt: TGTGCCAGCAGCCGCGGGACTCTTTCCTACAATGAGCAGTTCTTC
j_call: TRBJ2-2; d_call: TRBD1; clone_size: few; v_call: TRBV27; cdr3_aa: CASYPRGTVNTGELFF; cdr3_nt: TGTGCCAGTTATCCCAGGGGGACAGTGAACACCGGGGAGCTGTTTTTT
j_call: TRBJ1-1; d_call: NA; clone_size: NA; v_call: TRBV4-1; cdr3_aa: CASSPGEANTEAFF; cdr3_nt: TGCGCCAGCAGCCCCGGGGAGGCTAACACTGAAGCTTTCTTT
j_call: TRBJ2-7; d_call: TRBD1; clone_size: NA; v_call: TRBV7-8; cdr3_aa: CASSQNRGGYEQYF; cdr3_nt: TGTGCCAGCAGCCAAAACAGGGGCGGCTACGAGCAGTACTTC
j_call: TRBJ2-1; d_call: TRBD2; clone_size: NA; v_call: TRBV7-9; cdr3_aa: CASSSTSGVYNEQFF; cdr3_nt: TGTGCCAGCAGCTCGACTAGCGGGGTATACAATGAGCAGTTCTTC
j_call: TRBJ1-4; d_call: NA; clone_size: NA; v_call: TRBV10-3; cdr3_aa: CAISESIATNEKLFF; cdr3_nt: TGTGCCATCAGTGAGTCGATAGCAACTAATGAAAAACTGTTTTTT
j_call: TRBJ2-7; d_call: NA; clone_size: few; v_call: TRBV2; cdr3_aa: CASRVTSYEQYF; cdr3_nt: TGTGCCAGCAGGGTAACTAGCTACGAGCAGTACTTC
j_call: TRBJ2-5; d_call: TRBD2; clone_size: NA; v_call: TRBV7-2; cdr3_aa: CASSGRLAGVETQYF; cdr3_nt: TGTGCCAGCAGCGGCAGACTAGCGGGAGTGGAGACCCAGTACTTC